The entry that follows covers one T cell receptor beta chain sequence. Antigen specificity is unknown. The V segment lost 5 bases and the J segment 2 bases; nucleotides outside the gene matches: 20. CDR1 is SQVTM, CDR2 ANQGSEA, per germline. This CDR3 is 20 amino acids long. The TCRbeta library was prepared with unique molecular identifiers. TCRdb re-derived calls from the PCR reads in MiXCR, one entry per CDR3 protein. The sample includes fewer than 35,000 distinct CDR3 sequences, 18% of them seen just once. The sample belongs to a study of T-cell reconstitution after alpha-beta-depleted transplantation in children. Whole-study findings and limits: After transplant, at about two months, alpha-beta T cells were reportedly derived from several hundred expanded graft clones. When one year had passed after transplant, most T-cell counts and diversity came from newly produced T cells. Elevated TCRbeta diversity at day 60 was traced, in some patients, to surviving recipient T cells and thymic progenitors.

This TCR derives from a male patient aged 2 to 9 who had a stem cell transplant for acute lymphoblastic leukemia, so the T cells may come from the graft donor. The chain couples TRBV29-1 to TRBJ2-7; TRBD2 matches 14 bases. The sample was PBMCs, mostly from graft donor cells, taken 60 days after TCRalphabeta/CD19-depleted stem cell transplant. CDR3: CSVPGTSGSEGLLNPYEQYF. As DNA, the CDR3 is TGCAGCGTTCCTGGGACTAGCGGGAGTGAGGGGCTCCTTAATCCCTACGAGCAGTACTTC.